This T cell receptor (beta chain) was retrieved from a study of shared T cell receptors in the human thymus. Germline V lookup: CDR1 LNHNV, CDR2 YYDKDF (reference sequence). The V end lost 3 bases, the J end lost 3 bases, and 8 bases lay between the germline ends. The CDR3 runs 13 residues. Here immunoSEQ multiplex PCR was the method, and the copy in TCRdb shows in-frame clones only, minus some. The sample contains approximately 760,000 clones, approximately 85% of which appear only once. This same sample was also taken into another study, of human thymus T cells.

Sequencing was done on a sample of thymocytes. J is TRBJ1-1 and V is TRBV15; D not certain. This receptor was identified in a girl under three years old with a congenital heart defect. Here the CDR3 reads CATSRIRDTEAFF. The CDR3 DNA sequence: TGTGCCACCAGCAGGATTCGGGACACTGAAGCTTTCTTT.